The next 4 T cell receptor beta chains were all read from a single sample in a study of T cell changes during pregnancy in multiple sclerosis. Data came from immunoSEQ multiplex PCR; TCRdb stores just in-frame clones and leaves some out. The table includes 60,000 to 75,000 clones, roughly 91% detected once. The material sequenced was peripheral blood, taken in the third trimester of pregnancy. The receptor source for this set is a female donor with multiple sclerosis, enrolled in a pregnancy study.

V is TRBV6-5 and J is TRBJ1-1, with a possible D match to TRBD1 (5 bases). The CDR3 sequence is 14 residues long. With 2 bases removed from V and 5 bases from J, the gap between germline ends came to 12 bases. Germline CDR1 and CDR2: MNHEY and SVGAGI. The CDR3 reads CASSYLPGETEAFF. In nucleotides, the CDR3 is TGTGCCAGCAGTTACCTCCCGGGGGAGACTGAAGCTTTCTTT.

V and J are TRBV5-6 and TRBJ1-2; 8 bases match TRBD1. Trimming took 1 base from V and 4 from J; bases not matched to a gene: 6. This CDR3 contains 15 residues. CDR1 and CDR2 from the germline V gene are SGHDT and YYEEEE. The CDR3 spells CASSLPTGVGYGYTF. In DNA form, the CDR3 reads TGTGCCAGCAGCTTGCCGACAGGGGTGGGCTATGGCTACACCTTC.

The chain links TRBV28 to TRBJ2-5; no clear D. CDR3 length equals 12 residues. V dropped 8 bases and J dropped 1 base, with 8 bases sitting between them. Germline V gives CDR1 MDHEN, CDR2 SYDVKM. The CDR3: CASGHIQETQYF. Written as DNA, the CDR3 is TGTGCCAGCGGCCACATCCAAGAGACCCAGTACTTC.

V usage is TRBV11-3 and J usage is TRBJ2-1; D gene unclear. This CDR3 spans 15 amino acids. From germline, CDR1 is SGHNT and CDR2 YENEEA. The ends were cut back, 2 bases at V and 3 bases at J, with 11 bases in the middle. CDR3 sequence: CASSLRRGYYNEQFF. The CDR3, as DNA: TGTGCCAGCAGCTTACGGAGAGGCTACTACAATGAGCAGTTCTTC.